This TCR beta chain was identified during a study of blood T cell repertoires in COVID-19. Study in general: Acute-phase and convalescent COVID-19 samples originated in the United States, Italy and Spain. Sources were T cells, B-cell-depleted T cells, or PBMCs; the material itself was cDNA or gDNA.

Germline values: CDR1 MNHEY, CDR2 SMNVEV (reference sequence). The V end was cut by 7 bases, the J end by 2 bases, with 12 bases between. The CDR3 consists of 13 residues. Per the original methods: Using reference gene primer amplification, nucleated cell counts were estimated. This table comes from immunoSEQ multiplex PCR, and its TCRdb copy is limited to in-frame clones, with some not included. V, J and clone size are taken as reported in that table, and D and trimming were inferred from the DNA itself. The table has some 190,000 clones, 75% to 90% seen once; the top ten hold around 1.1%. The sequence derives from a young man with acute or convalescent COVID-19. The sequenced material came from peripheral blood. The chain couples TRBV27 to TRBJ2-7; weak D call: TRBD1 (5 bases). Here the CDR3 DNA reads TGTGCCAGCAATAGAAGGGGTGCCTACGAGCAGTACTTC. Protein: CASNRRGAYEQYF.